This entry describes one T cell receptor beta chain. V shed 7 bases and J shed 6 bases, with 13 bases lying between them. The CDR3 has 12 amino acids. Germline CDR1 MNHNS, CDR2 SASEGT. RNA in amounts of roughly 0.5 to 1 ug was reverse transcribed with random hexamers. Amplification of TCR beta CDR3 by immunoSEQ multiplex PCR spanned 54 Vbeta and 13 Jbeta. TCRdb processed the immunoSEQ multiplex PCR reads anew with MiXCR; each CDR3 protein has one entry. The sample holds almost 450,000 distinct CDR3 sequences, more than 70% seen once. The data were taken from a study of CD8 T cells in Susac syndrome. The source is a human donor with multiple sclerosis. Sample: CD8+ T cells from PBMCs. This chain connects TRBV6-1 to TRBJ2-7; D unclear. As DNA, the CDR3 is TGTGCCAGCATCAACCTAGGGTCCGAGCAGTACTTC. It translates to CASINLGSEQYF.